These 9 T cell receptor beta chains were sequenced from one sample in a study of control samples from healthy donors and cancer patients. Profiling relied on immunoSEQ multiplex PCR, and the TCRdb table lists in-frame clones only, not all of them. The sample lists about 180,000 clones, around nine tenths seen once, with 1.4% in the top ten. The sample taken for sequencing was blood. These receptors came from a man in his thirties or forties in good health.

The J gene is TRBJ2-7, the V gene TRBV30; tentative D call: TRBD2 (5 bases). The CDR3 spans 14 residues. Trimming left V 0 bases short and J 0 bases short, with 9 bases between. In germline, CDR1 is GTSNPN, CDR2 SVGIG (reference sequence). CDR3 nucleotide sequence: TGTGCCTGGAGTGTAGCGGCTAGCTCCTACGAGCAGTACTTC. This sequence encodes CAWSVAASSYEQYF.

This clone was picked up a small number of times. The chain links TRBV4-2 to TRBJ2-5; 9 nucleotides line up with TRBD2. This CDR3 contains 17 residues. Trimming removed 4 bases from V and 2 bases from J; junction bases left unmatched: 11. Per germline, CDR1 LGHNA and CDR2 YNFKEQ. CDR3 protein: CASSPGSDSGGQETQYF. The DNA for the CDR3 is TGTGCCAGCAGCCCCGGGTCGGATAGCGGGGGACAAGAGACCCAGTACTTC.

The chain recombines TRBV18 with TRBJ1-3; a weak D match, TRBD1 (6 bases). CDR3 size: 16 residues. Germline values: CDR1 KGHSH, CDR2 LQKENI. V gave up 4 bases and J gave up 0 bases, with 13 bases separating them. CDR3 sequence: CASSHPGQISGNTIYF. The CDR3 DNA is TGTGCCAGCTCACATCCAGGACAGATCTCTGGAAACACCATATATTTT.

The gene calls are TRBV28 and TRBJ2-7, with 7 bases aligning to TRBD1. The CDR3 covers 11 residues. Looked up from germline, CDR1 is MDHEN and CDR2 is SYDVKM. J lost 4 bases, V lost 10 bases, and 4 bases had no gene match. This chain's CDR3 is CAISQGYEQYF. For the CDR3, the DNA is TGTGCCATATCACAGGGGTACGAGCAGTACTTC.

The chain is built from TRBV5-6 and TRBJ1-1; D gene ambiguous. This CDR3 region has 14 residues. Germline V gene sequence: CDR1 SGHDT, CDR2 YYEEEE. V shed 0 bases and J shed 11 bases, with 17 bases lying between them. This CDR3 is CASSLVGLEAGAFF. CDR3 sequence (DNA): TGTGCCAGCAGCTTGGTTGGTCTTGAGGCCGGCGCTTTCTTT.

The V and J genes are TRBV24-1 and TRBJ2-2; 8 bases fit TRBD1. The CDR3 runs to 17 residues. With V trimmed by 2 bases and J by 7 bases, 11 bases remained unmatched. The germline V gene encodes CDR1 KGHDR and CDR2 SFDVKD. The CDR3 loop reads CATSDSGTGLRGGELFF. In nucleotides, the CDR3 is TGTGCCACCAGTGATTCCGGGACAGGTCTCCGAGGCGGGGAGCTGTTTTTT.

The CDR3, as DNA: TGCAGCGCTGCTAGCGGGTACTCTGAGCAGTTCTTC. It yields the protein CSAASGYSEQFF. The chain carries TRBV29-1 and TRBJ2-1; 8 bases align to TRBD2. CDR3 length equals 12 residues. Losses at the gene ends were 7 bases for V and 9 bases for J; bases not matched to a gene: 8. The V gene's germline CDR1 is SQVTM and CDR2 ANQGSEA.

In DNA, the CDR3 is TGTGCCAGCAGAACTGGAGCTAACTATGGCTACACCTTC. Translating gives CASRTGANYGYTF. V gene TRBV25-1 combines with J gene TRBJ1-2; D call uncertain. V was trimmed by 6 bases and J by 0 bases, leaving 8 bases between them. The CDR3 spans 13 residues. CDR1 and CDR2 (germline): MGHDK, SYGVNS.

The rearrangement links TRBV7-2 to TRBJ2-3, with 10 bases that match TRBD1. CDR1 and CDR2 (germline): SGHTA, FQGNSA. V dropped 5 bases and J dropped 4; count of bases not matched to a gene: 9. This CDR3 has 16 amino acids. CDR3 DNA: TGTGCCAGCAGCCCGGGGGACAGGGGTATGGCAGATACGCAGTATTTT. Its translation: CASSPGDRGMADTQYF.